Listed below are T cell receptor beta chains from one sample, sequenced in a study of beta chain features in type 1 diabetes. TCRdb keeps only in-frame clones here, not all; method: immunoSEQ multiplex PCR. Counted here are over 700,000 clones, under 20% occurring once; the ten biggest clones make up 0.02% to 0.03%. The sequenced sample was naive CD4+ T cells from blood. These receptors were obtained from a woman under 30 in good health. CDR3s include the opening cysteine and the closing phenylalanine or tryptophan. Only some rows state a clone size, as once, few, many or a class for expanded clones.

>TRBJ2-3|few|TRBV27
CASSLSSTDTQYF
>TRBJ2-7|NA|TRBV4-2
CASSRRRLAGDPSYEQYF
>TRBJ2-7|NA|TRBV7-2
CASSLAPGDLAGATYEQYF
>TRBJ2-5|NA|TRBV5-4
CASSFERQETQYF
>TRBJ2-1|few|TRBV29-1
CSVEGGLARNYNEQFF
>TRBJ1-2|few|TRBV18
CASSPPGGERSNYGYTF
>TRBJ1-1|NA|TRBV6-6
CASKYQEPTEAFF
>TRBJ1-2|few|TRBV5-1
CASSTGDTTNYGYTF
>TRBJ2-7|NA|TRBV7-2
CASSLGNRAYEQYF
>TRBJ2-3|NA|TRBV9
CASSVGQGTDTQYF
>TRBJ2-5|NA|TRBV18
CASSPGDRQETQYF
>TRBJ2-2|NA|TRBV27
CASATRGTSNTGELFF
>TRBJ1-1|NA|TRBV28
CASSKTGINTEAFF
>TRBJ2-3|NA|TRBV7-2
CASSLRGRSPDTQYF
>TRBJ2-1|NA|TRBV18
CASSPRQGTVYNEQFF
>TRBJ1-2|NA|TRBV5-4
CASSPLRDRGYPNYGYTF
>TRBJ2-5|NA|TRBV7-9
CASSLLEGAWETQYF
>TRBJ2-2|NA|TRBV28
CASSLGPATGELFF
>TRBJ1-2|few|TRBV18
CASSQQETKYGYTF
>TRBJ2-7|few|TRBV5-6
CASSFAAYEQYF
>TRBJ2-5|few|TRBV5-6
CASSFLSGVGTQYF
>TRBJ1-1|few|TRBV7-2
CASSPGGLTWDGTEAFF
>TRBJ1-4|few|TRBV7-2
CASSRGPGLGEKLFF
>TRBJ2-7|NA|TRBV27
CASSFHRDSYEQYF
>TRBJ2-5|NA|TRBV5-4
CASSLVGEETQYF
>TRBJ2-5|few|TRBV5-1
CASSIHTSAQYF
>TRBJ2-7|NA|TRBV2
CASSRRSEEARQYF
>TRBJ2-3|few|TRBV5-1
CASTLGLAGTTDTQYF
>TRBJ1-1|NA|TRBV28
CASSLWGDMNTEAFF
>TRBJ1-2|NA|TRBV2
CASSLQSYGYTF
>TRBJ2-3|NA|TRBV10-3
CAITRGATDTQYF
>TRBJ2-3|few|TRBV7-9
CASSFHSLSTDTQYF
>TRBJ2-5|few|TRBV15
CATSRDVRSGRETQYF
>TRBJ1-3|NA|TRBV7-2
CASTTARGLGNTIYF
>TRBJ1-5|NA|TRBV11-1
CASSLGGGGNQPQHF
>TRBJ2-7|few|TRBV7-9
CASSSLGARHHGAYEQYF
>TRBJ2-6|few|TRBV7-9
CASSLVGLGRNSGANVLTF
>TRBJ1-2|few|TRBV6-5
CAVRVLGYGYTF
>TRBJ2-2|NA|TRBV12-5
CASGISNTGELFF
>TRBJ2-7|NA|TRBV6-5
CASRISGRSSYEQYF
>TRBJ2-5|few|TRBV12-5
CASGQHGETQYF
>TRBJ2-3|few|TRBV5-1
CASSLVPGDTQYF
>TRBJ2-5|NA|TRBV7-2
CASSLRGRSMETQYF
>TRBJ2-2|NA|TRBV7-3
CASSLSRAGAAGELFF
>TRBJ1-5|few|TRBV6-6
CASSTGTGGSQPQHF
>TRBJ2-7|few|TRBV28
CATEGSFGYEQYF
>TRBJ2-5|few|TRBV6-6
CASSQRIAGWKTQYF
>TRBJ2-3|few|TRBV4-1
CASSQEAGTRADTQYF
>TRBJ1-2|NA|TRBV15
CATSRDLFGGSGYTF
>TRBJ2-7|NA|TRBV7-2
CASSRRDASYEQYF
>TRBJ2-7|few|TRBV6-5
CASSYYPGTSYEQYF
>TRBJ2-7|few|TRBV18
CASSPPSGRSYEQYF
>TRBJ2-7|few|TRBV7-2
CASSSNSYEQYF